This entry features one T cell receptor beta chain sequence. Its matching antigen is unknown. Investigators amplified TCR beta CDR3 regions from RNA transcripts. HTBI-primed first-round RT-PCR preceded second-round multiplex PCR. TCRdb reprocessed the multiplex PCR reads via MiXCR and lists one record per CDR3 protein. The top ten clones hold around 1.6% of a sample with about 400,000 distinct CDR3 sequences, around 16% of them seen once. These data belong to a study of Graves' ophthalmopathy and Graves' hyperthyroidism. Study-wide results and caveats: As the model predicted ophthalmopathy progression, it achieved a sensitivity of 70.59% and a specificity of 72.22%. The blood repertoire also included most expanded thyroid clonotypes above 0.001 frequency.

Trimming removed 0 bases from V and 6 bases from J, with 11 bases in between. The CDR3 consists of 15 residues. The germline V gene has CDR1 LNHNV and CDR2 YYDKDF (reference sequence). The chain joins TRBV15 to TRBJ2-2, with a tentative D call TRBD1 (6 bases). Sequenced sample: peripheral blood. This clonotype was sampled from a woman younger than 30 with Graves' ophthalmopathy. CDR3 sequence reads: CATSRDFGGPGELFF. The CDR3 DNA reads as TGTGCCACCAGCAGAGATTTTGGGGGCCCCGGGGAGCTGTTTTTT.